The rows below give T cell receptor beta chains drawn from one sample of a study of blood T cell repertoires in COVID-19. Clones were read by immunoSEQ multiplex PCR, and TCRdb kept only the in-frame ones, dropping some. The sample lists approximately 25,000 clones; about four fifths were seen once. Sequencing was done on a sample of peripheral blood. The receptor source for this set is an elderly woman with acute or convalescent COVID-19. Each CDR3 is given without its conserved first and last residue.

j_gene: TRBJ1-1; v_gene: TRBV3-1/TRBV3-2; CDR3aa: ASSQDLLTGGGMNTEAF
j_gene: TRBJ2-3; v_gene: TRBV5-4; CDR3aa: ASSLGTSGRGVADTQY
j_gene: TRBJ2-2; v_gene: TRBV5-1; CDR3aa: ASSHDTTGELF
j_gene: TRBJ2-3; v_gene: TRBV5-1; CDR3aa: ASSAAQGASYSDTQY
j_gene: TRBJ2-5; v_gene: TRBV2; CDR3aa: ASRGTGREETQY
j_gene: TRBJ2-7; v_gene: TRBV5-6; CDR3aa: ASRRSPGQGTYEQY
j_gene: TRBJ1-6; v_gene: TRBV18; CDR3aa: ASSSREDSPLH
j_gene: TRBJ2-3; v_gene: TRBV5-1; CDR3aa: ASSVGTSGTPSTDTQY
j_gene: TRBJ2-2; v_gene: TRBV19; CDR3aa: ASSPVAGVPGELF
j_gene: TRBJ2-6; v_gene: TRBV6-6; CDR3aa: ASSHFPFGRDSGANVLT
j_gene: TRBJ2-3; v_gene: TRBV4-3; CDR3aa: ASSQRRQYTDTQY
j_gene: TRBJ1-3; v_gene: TRBV11-3; CDR3aa: ASSSGQPGNTIY
j_gene: TRBJ2-5; v_gene: TRBV5-1; CDR3aa: ASRGSLGFKETQY
j_gene: TRBJ2-1; v_gene: TRBV5-1; CDR3aa: ASSLQGISYNEQF
j_gene: TRBJ1-3; v_gene: TRBV29-1; CDR3aa: SAGEGNTIY
j_gene: TRBJ1-1; v_gene: TRBV6-2/TRBV6-3; CDR3aa: ASSYPIPGGTEAF
j_gene: TRBJ1-1; v_gene: TRBV30; CDR3aa: AWRTGVTEAF
j_gene: TRBJ1-1; v_gene: TRBV5-1; CDR3aa: ASSPQGLATEAF
j_gene: .; v_gene: TRBV2; CDR3aa: ASSGQGLYEQY
j_gene: TRBJ1-1; v_gene: TRBV19; CDR3aa: ASSTPGHTEAF
j_gene: TRBJ2-3; v_gene: TRBV5-4; CDR3aa: ASSLTGYTDTQY
j_gene: TRBJ1-2; v_gene: TRBV19; CDR3aa: ASSMKEGLGYT
j_gene: TRBJ1-5; v_gene: TRBV13; CDR3aa: ASSSRDDRVGGNQPQH
j_gene: TRBJ2-3; v_gene: TRBV13; CDR3aa: ASSRGTRGDTDTQY
j_gene: TRBJ1-2; v_gene: TRBV10-3; CDR3aa: AITRQGANVAPYGYT
j_gene: TRBJ1-5; v_gene: TRBV27; CDR3aa: ASSSRQGVRQPQH
j_gene: TRBJ2-5; v_gene: TRBV13; CDR3aa: ASTEREQETQY
j_gene: TRBJ1-4; v_gene: TRBV5-1; CDR3aa: ASSLRGDREKLF
j_gene: TRBJ2-3; v_gene: TRBV7-9; CDR3aa: ASSLVQVTSTDTQY
j_gene: TRBJ1-5; v_gene: TRBV7-9; CDR3aa: ASSLAGGQGGQPQH
j_gene: TRBJ1-1; v_gene: TRBV7-2; CDR3aa: ASSPRGRVNTEAF
j_gene: TRBJ2-1; v_gene: TRBV18; CDR3aa: ASSQGLAGVEQF
j_gene: TRBJ1-5; v_gene: TRBV10-3; CDR3aa: AISEFGTTQPQH
j_gene: TRBJ2-2; v_gene: TRBV3-1/TRBV3-2; CDR3aa: ASSFTGGELF
j_gene: TRBJ2-3; v_gene: TRBV13; CDR3aa: ASGGGDTQY
j_gene: TRBJ1-5; v_gene: TRBV30; CDR3aa: AWSYRGGQPQH
j_gene: TRBJ2-1; v_gene: TRBV29-1; CDR3aa: SVERLAGGWTYNEQF
j_gene: TRBJ2-1; v_gene: TRBV18; CDR3aa: ASSPNQRGDEQF
j_gene: TRBJ1-1; v_gene: TRBV30; CDR3aa: AWSPFVQAQAF
j_gene: TRBJ1-1; v_gene: TRBV5-1; CDR3aa: ASSLYRTNTEAF
j_gene: TRBJ2-5; v_gene: TRBV15; CDR3aa: ATSIAGQGGETQY
j_gene: TRBJ1-1; v_gene: TRBV21-1; CDR3aa: ASSREGQEVGAF
j_gene: TRBJ2-1; v_gene: TRBV29-1; CDR3aa: SVAYTDNEQF
j_gene: TRBJ2-7; v_gene: TRBV4-3; CDR3aa: ASSQGLTGNYEQY
j_gene: TRBJ2-3; v_gene: TRBV6-5; CDR3aa: ASKGSGRATDTQY
j_gene: TRBJ1-6; v_gene: TRBV7-2; CDR3aa: ASSQGGLFGSEPLH